This paragraph reports one T cell receptor beta chain. A second about 7 to 12 cycle PCR used barcoded and J-beta primers. TCRdb passed the 5' RACE reads through MiXCR, listing each CDR3 protein once. Of about 1.8 million distinct CDR3 sequences listed, around 48% are singletons. The data are from a study of blood T cells in healthy people across ages. The sequence was collected from a woman in her 40s in good health. Material: blood.

The DNA for the CDR3 is TGTGCCAGCAGCTTATACGGGGGCCTTAATAGATATGGCTACACCTTC. Its protein is CASSLYGGLNRYGYTF. The V call is TRBV7-2, the J call TRBJ1-2; TRBD1 might be the D (6 bases). The CDR3 is made up of 16 amino acids. Per germline, CDR1 SGHTA and CDR2 FQGNSA. Deletions cut 2 bases from V and 5 bases from J, with 18 bases between.